The sequence of this TCR beta chain was determined in a study of control samples from healthy donors and cancer patients. The method was immunoSEQ multiplex PCR; TCRdb's version includes in-frame clones alone and lacks a portion of them. The table has more than 110,000 clones, about nine tenths seen once. Per germline, CDR1 SGHTA and CDR2 FQGNSA. The CDR3 loop spans 13 amino acids. The ends were cut back, 6 bases at V and 0 bases at J, with 5 bases in the middle. The J gene is TRBJ1-4, the V gene TRBV7-2, with unresolved D. The receptor was derived from a woman between 25 and 40 years old in good health. The sample comprised blood. CDR3 in amino acids: CASRDTTNEKLFF. DNA for the CDR3: TGTGCCAGCAGGGATACAACTAATGAAAAACTGTTTTTT.